One sample yielded the 7 T cell receptor beta chains listed below, sequenced in a study of cytomegalovirus exposure and HLA in healthy donors. It was with 60 Vbeta and 13 Jbeta primers that the PCR ran. Sequencing was performed with immunoSEQ multiplex PCR; in TCRdb, only in-frame clones are kept and a portion is missing. The sample records over 100,000 clones, more than 60% being singletons. Material: PBMCs. The receptors derive from a woman in her forties in good health and CMV-seropositive.

The chain is built from TRBV7-9 and TRBJ1-1; 8 nucleotides match TRBD1. Per germline, CDR1 SEHNR and CDR2 FQNEAQ (reference sequence). V lost 1 base to trimming and J lost 1 base; unmatched junction nucleotides: 5. There are 16 residues in the CDR3. The CDR3 sequence: CASSLGQGASNTEAFF. The DNA for the CDR3 is TGTGCCAGCAGCTTAGGGCAGGGGGCTTCGAACACTGAAGCTTTCTTT.

This clone has just a few counts. The rearrangement uses TRBV4-1 and TRBJ1-5, with no clear D. Deletions cut 3 bases from V and 7 bases from J, with 16 bases between. CDR1 is MGHRA, CDR2 YSYEKL, per germline. The CDR3 is made up of 15 amino acids. CDR3 coding DNA: TGCGCCAGCAGCCAGATGATGAACTTCCCCCAGCCCCAGCATTTT. Its protein is CASSQMMNFPQPQHF.

The chain couples TRBV9 to TRBJ2-5; 7 bases match TRBD1. Losses at the gene ends were 3 bases for V and 11 bases for J; bases not matched to a gene: 10. Germline V lookup: CDR1 SGDLS, CDR2 YYNGEE. The CDR3 runs to 13 residues. CDR3 sequence (DNA): TGTGCCAGCAGCGCCACAGGGGTCGGAGAGCAGTACTTC. It codes for CASSATGVGEQYF.

The chain employs TRBV27 and TRBJ2-5; 10 positions agree with TRBD2. CDR3 size: 15 residues. V gave up 10 bases and J gave up 2 bases; unmatched junction bases: 10. Looked up from germline, CDR1 is MNHEY and CDR2 is SMNVEV (reference sequence). This chain's CDR3 is CATSPYSGGQETQYF. The CDR3 region has the DNA TGTGCCACCAGCCCTTATAGCGGGGGGCAAGAGACCCAGTACTTC.

The V and J genes are TRBV11-3 and TRBJ1-5, with 9 bases aligning to TRBD1. CDR3 length: 17 amino acids. The germline gives CDR1 SGHNT, CDR2 YENEEA. The trim removed 3 bases at V and 3 bases at J, leaving 9 bases unmatched. The CDR3 here is CASSFFGRDRANQPQHF. As DNA, the CDR3 is TGTGCCAGCAGCTTTTTCGGTAGGGACAGGGCCAATCAGCCCCAGCATTTT. The full variable domain, in which reference TRBV11-3 and TRBJ1-5 provide the parts outside the CDR3, is EAGVVQSPRYKIIEKKQPVAFWCNPISGHNTLYWYLQNLGQGPELLIRYENEEAVDDSQLPKDRFSAERLKGVDSTLKIQPAELGDSAVYLCASSFFGRDRANQPQHFGDGTRLSIL.

The chain recombines TRBV19 with TRBJ2-2; D not resolved. This CDR3 contains 13 residues. Germline V gives CDR1 LNHDA, CDR2 SQIVND (reference sequence). The V gene lost 2 bases and the J gene lost 6 bases, with 7 bases spanning the gap. CDR3 sequence: CASSISRAGELFF. The CDR3 DNA follows: TGTGCCAGTAGTATATCTCGGGCCGGGGAGCTGTTTTTT.

CDR3 amino acids: CASSLRAGGSYNEQFF. The CDR3 DNA sequence: TGTGCCAGCAGCTTAAGAGCGGGAGGCTCCTACAATGAGCAGTTCTTC. The J gene is TRBJ2-1, the V gene TRBV7-8, with TRBD2 matching 9 bases. Germline lookup yields CDR1 SGHVS and CDR2 FQNEAQ. The V segment lost 2 bases and the J segment 0 bases; nucleotides outside the gene matches: 2. The CDR3 length is 16 residues.